This is a list of T cell receptor beta chains from one sample in a study of identical twins. A single record per CDR3 protein comes from TCRdb applying MiXCR to the 5' RACE reads. The table lists fewer than 800,000 distinct CDR3 sequences, less than 9% of them singletons. This same sample was also taken into another study, of yellow fever vaccine responses in identical twins.

Material: PBMCs. All receptors come from a woman aged 18-29 years in good health. Both conserved end residues are part of each CDR3. The order of the fields is CDR3 protein, CDR3 DNA, D gene, clone size, V gene, J gene. D genes are given only for firm matches. The size of a clone is reported for some rows only, either as once, few or many, or as a class for expanded clones.

CASSLEVHEQFF	TGTGCCAGCAGCTTAGAGGTCCATGAGCAGTTCTTC	.	.	TRBV7-9	TRBJ2-1
CASSLVGGARDPQYF	TGTGCCAGCAGCTTAGTTGGGGGGGCCAGGGATCCGCAGTATTTT	.	few	TRBV7-6	TRBJ2-3
CSVSPGANTDTQYF	TGCAGCGTTAGTCCGGGAGCCAACACAGATACGCAGTATTTT	.	many	TRBV29-1	TRBJ2-3
CSVVGYKETQYF	TGCAGCGTTGTAGGGTACAAAGAGACCCAGTACTTC	.	few	TRBV29-1	TRBJ2-5
CASSSTSGNTIYF	TGTGCCAGCAGCTCAACCTCTGGAAACACCATATATTTT	.	.	TRBV7-8	TRBJ1-3
CSGLLLNTEAFF	TGCAGTGGCCTTCTCCTGAACACTGAAGCTTTCTTT	.	many	TRBV29-1	TRBJ1-1
CASSDLAGDLTYEQYF	TGTGCCAGCAGTGACCTAGCGGGAGACCTTACCTACGAGCAGTACTTC	TRBD2	.	TRBV2	TRBJ2-7
CASSPLWGSNSPLHF	TGTGCCAGCAGCCCGTTGTGGGGAAGCAATTCACCCCTCCACTTT	.	.	TRBV27	TRBJ1-6
CASSAPTGVGKNTGELFF	TGCGCCAGCAGCGCACCAACAGGGGTTGGCAAGAACACCGGGGAGCTGTTTTTT	TRBD1	.	TRBV5-1	TRBJ2-2
CASSSDGQPNSPLHF	TGCGCCAGCAGCTCCGATGGGCAGCCTAATTCACCCCTCCACTTT	.	.	TRBV5-1	TRBJ1-6
CAISVEGREQFF	TGTGCCATCAGTGTAGAGGGTAGGGAGCAGTTCTTC	.	few	TRBV10-3	TRBJ2-1
CASRGPGTGPGELFF	TGTGCCAGCAGGGGCCCCGGGACAGGTCCCGGGGAGCTGTTTTTT	TRBD1	few	TRBV12-3/TRBV12-4	TRBJ2-2
CASSFPPSSYNEQFF	TGTGCCAGCAGTTTTCCGCCGAGCTCCTACAATGAGCAGTTCTTC	.	.	TRBV12-3/TRBV12-4	TRBJ2-1
CSVGGTANEKLFF	TGCAGCGTTGGGGGGACCGCTAATGAAAAACTGTTTTTT	.	.	TRBV29-1	TRBJ1-4
CASSVGGYTDTQYF	TGTGCCAGCAGCGTAGGGGGGTACACAGATACGCAGTATTTT	.	many	TRBV9	TRBJ2-3
CASRTRRETDTQYF	TGCGCCAGCAGAACCCGCAGGGAAACAGATACGCAGTATTTT	.	many	TRBV5-1	TRBJ2-3
CASSFASDGGIYGYTF	TGCGCCAGCAGCTTCGCCTCCGATGGCGGGATCTATGGCTACACCTTC	.	few	TRBV5-1	TRBJ1-2
CASSGGTGRSTEAFF	TGTGCCAGTAGCGGTGGTACAGGGCGAAGCACTGAAGCTTTCTTT	.	many	TRBV19	TRBJ1-1
CASSQERGVYNEQFF	TGTGCCAGCAGCCAAGAGCGGGGGGTATACAATGAGCAGTTCTTC	TRBD2	few	TRBV3-1	TRBJ2-1
CASSSTLGGQGDTQYF	TGCGCCAGCAGCTCCACATTGGGGGGCCAAGGGGATACGCAGTATTTT	.	many	TRBV5-1	TRBJ2-3
CASSFSGGDNQPQHF	TGCGCCAGCAGCTTCTCCGGCGGTGATAATCAGCCCCAGCATTTT	.	many	TRBV5-1	TRBJ1-5
CSAIRGGTGELFF	TGCAGTGCTATTCGGGGGGGCACCGGGGAGCTGTTTTTT	TRBD2	many	TRBV20-1	TRBJ2-2
CASSPSSGNTGELFF	TGCGCCAGCAGCCCCTCTAGCGGGAACACCGGGGAGCTGTTTTTT	TRBD2	few	TRBV5-1	TRBJ2-2
CSGTGGWQETQYF	TGCAGCGGGACAGGGGGCTGGCAAGAGACCCAGTACTTC	TRBD1	.	TRBV29-1	TRBJ2-5
CASPGSYNEQFF	TGTGCCAGCCCAGGGTCCTACAATGAGCAGTTCTTC	.	few	TRBV2	TRBJ2-1
CASSQGTARGGYTF	TGCGCCAGCAGCCAAGGGACAGCCAGGGGTGGCTACACCTTC	.	few	TRBV4-1	TRBJ1-2
CASSPRTDSSGANVLTF	TGTGCCAGCAGTCCCCGGACAGACAGCTCTGGGGCCAACGTCCTGACTTTC	.	few	TRBV27	TRBJ2-6
CASSSWKDNYGYTF	TGTGCCAGCAGTTCCTGGAAGGACAACTATGGCTACACCTTC	.	few	TRBV6-5	TRBJ1-2
CASSQGQSGLYYGYTF	TGCGCCAGCAGCCAAGGGCAGAGTGGCCTCTATTATGGCTACACCTTC	.	many	TRBV4-1	TRBJ1-2
CASSLVRGKYEQYF	TGTGCCAGCAGTTTAGTTAGGGGGAAATACGAGCAGTACTTC	.	few	TRBV28	TRBJ2-7
CASSFSGASEAFF	TGTGCCAGCAGTTTTTCGGGGGCGAGTGAAGCTTTCTTT	.	many	TRBV12-3/TRBV12-4	TRBJ1-1
CASSLDSGQPQHF	TGTGCCAGCAGCTTAGATAGTGGTCAGCCCCAGCATTTT	.	.	TRBV7-9	TRBJ1-5
CASSPPGGPYNEQFF	TGTGCCAGCAGCCCGCCGGGGGGCCCCTACAATGAGCAGTTCTTC	.	many	TRBV6-1	TRBJ2-1
CASSFSQWGLATKGPDTQYF	TGTGCCAGCAGTTTTTCTCAATGGGGACTAGCGACCAAAGGACCAGATACGCAGTATTTT	TRBD2	few	TRBV28	TRBJ2-3
CASSQEVTKGRFF	TGTGCCAGCAGCCAAGAGGTGACCAAAGGGCGGTTCTTC	.	few	TRBV3-1	TRBJ2-1
CASSEGTLNTEAFF	TGTGCCAGCAGTGAAGGCACCTTGAACACTGAAGCTTTCTTT	.	many	TRBV2	TRBJ1-1
CASSLGQATEAFF	TGTGCCAGCAGCTTAGGGCAGGCGACTGAAGCTTTCTTT	.	many	TRBV7-6	TRBJ1-1
CASRPGLWGTEAFF	TGCGCCAGCAGACCGGGACTCTGGGGCACTGAAGCTTTCTTT	.	few	TRBV5-1	TRBJ1-1
CASSFGSFGRNSPLHF	TGTGCCAGCAGCTTTGGCAGCTTTGGGCGCAATTCACCCCTCCACTTT	.	.	TRBV7-2	TRBJ1-6
CASSSPGSRGSTDTQYF	TGTGCCAGCAGCTCGCCGGGGAGCCGCGGCAGCACAGATACGCAGTATTTT	.	many	TRBV11-2	TRBJ2-3
CSVVGTEIYEQYF	TGCAGCGTCGTTGGGACAGAAATCTACGAGCAGTACTTC	TRBD1	many	TRBV29-1	TRBJ2-7
CASSPKERTSDTQYF	TGTGCCAGCTCACCCAAGGAAAGGACCTCAGATACGCAGTATTTT	.	few	TRBV18	TRBJ2-3